A selection of T cell receptor beta chains follows, all from one sample in a study of T cells in Graves' hyperthyroidism and ophthalmopathy. One entry per CDR3 protein results from TCRdb running MiXCR on the multiplex PCR reads. The data show fewer than 850,000 distinct CDR3 sequences, 17% seen once. The sequenced sample was blood. All receptors come from a man in his fifties with Graves' hyperthyroidism. Each CDR3 is given with its conserved first and last residue. Fields, in order: CDR3 DNA, CDR3 protein, J gene, D gene, CDR3 length, clone size, V gene. The D gene is left open where the match is weak. Size is omitted from some rows. Given values are once, few, many or a class for expanded clones.

cdr3_nt: TGTGCCAGCAGCATCCGACAGGCGGGGAAAGCTTTCTTT; cdr3_aa: CASSIRQAGKAFF; j_call: TRBJ1-1; d_call: NA; cdr3_length: 13; clone_size: NA; v_call: TRBV7-2
cdr3_nt: TGTGCCAGCAGCTTTGTCGCTAGCGGGGCTTGGGATGAGCAGTTCTTC; cdr3_aa: CASSFVASGAWDEQFF; j_call: TRBJ2-1; d_call: TRBD2; cdr3_length: 16; clone_size: few; v_call: TRBV7-9
cdr3_nt: TGTGCCAGCAGCTTAACGCCTAGGACTAGCAGCGATGAGCAGTTCTTC; cdr3_aa: CASSLTPRTSSDEQFF; j_call: TRBJ2-1; d_call: TRBD2; cdr3_length: 16; clone_size: NA; v_call: TRBV7-3
cdr3_nt: TGTGCCAGCAGTTTCTGGGGTGGGACCTACGAGCAGTACTTC; cdr3_aa: CASSFWGGTYEQYF; j_call: TRBJ2-7; d_call: NA; cdr3_length: 14; clone_size: few; v_call: TRBV12-3/TRBV12-4
cdr3_nt: TGTGCCAGCACCATTCGGGGGGCGTCGGGCGAGCAGTACTTC; cdr3_aa: CASTIRGASGEQYF; j_call: TRBJ2-7; d_call: NA; cdr3_length: 14; clone_size: many; v_call: TRBV12-3/TRBV12-4
cdr3_nt: TGCAGTGCCCCCCCCCTAGCGGGAACCTACGAGCAGTACTTC; cdr3_aa: CSAPPLAGTYEQYF; j_call: TRBJ2-7; d_call: TRBD2; cdr3_length: 14; clone_size: few; v_call: TRBV20-1
cdr3_nt: TGTGCCAGCAGTGAACAGGGGGCCTGGGGAAACACCATATATTTT; cdr3_aa: CASSEQGAWGNTIYF; j_call: TRBJ1-3; d_call: TRBD1; cdr3_length: 15; clone_size: NA; v_call: TRBV6-1
cdr3_nt: TGTGCCAGCACCCGAGCCGGGGGCTACACCTTC; cdr3_aa: CASTRAGGYTF; j_call: TRBJ1-2; d_call: NA; cdr3_length: 11; clone_size: NA; v_call: TRBV12-3/TRBV12-4
cdr3_nt: TGTGCCAGCGGAACAGGGGTTCCGGCTGGGGCCAACGTCCTGACTTTC; cdr3_aa: CASGTGVPAGANVLTF; j_call: TRBJ2-6; d_call: TRBD1; cdr3_length: 16; clone_size: NA; v_call: TRBV28
cdr3_nt: TGTGCCACCGAGCGGTACCAAGAGACCCAGTACTTC; cdr3_aa: CATERYQETQYF; j_call: TRBJ2-5; d_call: NA; cdr3_length: 12; clone_size: many; v_call: TRBV25-1
cdr3_nt: TGCGCCAGCAGCTTGGATGTGGGAGTGGGGACAGATACGCAGTATTTT; cdr3_aa: CASSLDVGVGTDTQYF; j_call: TRBJ2-3; d_call: NA; cdr3_length: 16; clone_size: few; v_call: TRBV5-1
cdr3_nt: TGTGCCAGCAGAAAATCTAGCGGGAGCTCCTACGAGCAGTACTTC; cdr3_aa: CASRKSSGSSYEQYF; j_call: TRBJ2-7; d_call: TRBD2; cdr3_length: 15; clone_size: NA; v_call: TRBV6-1
cdr3_nt: TGTGCCATCTTACCAACAGGTTCGTGGACTGAAGCTTTCTTT; cdr3_aa: CAILPTGSWTEAFF; j_call: TRBJ1-1; d_call: NA; cdr3_length: 14; clone_size: many; v_call: TRBV2